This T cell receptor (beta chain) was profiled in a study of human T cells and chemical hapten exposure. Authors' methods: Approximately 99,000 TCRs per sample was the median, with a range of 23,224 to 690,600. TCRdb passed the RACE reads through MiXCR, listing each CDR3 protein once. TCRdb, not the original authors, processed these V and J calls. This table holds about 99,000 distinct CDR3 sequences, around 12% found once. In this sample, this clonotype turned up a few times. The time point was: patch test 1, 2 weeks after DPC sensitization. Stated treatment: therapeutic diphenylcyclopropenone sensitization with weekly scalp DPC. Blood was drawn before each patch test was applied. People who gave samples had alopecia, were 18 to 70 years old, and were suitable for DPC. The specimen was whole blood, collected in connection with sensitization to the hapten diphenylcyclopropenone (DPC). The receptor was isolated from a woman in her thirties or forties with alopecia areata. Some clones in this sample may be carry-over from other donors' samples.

CDR3 bases: TGTGCCAGCAGTTATCTCCCCACGGCGGGAGTGAACACCGGGGAGCTGTTTTTT. Amino acid sequence: CASSYLPTAGVNTGELFF. The gene calls are TRBV6-2 or TRBV6-3 and TRBJ2-2; 7 nucleotides align to TRBD2. Germline lookup yields CDR1 MNHEY and CDR2 SVGEGT. With V trimmed by 3 bases and J by 1 base, 11 bases remained unmatched. CDR3 size: 18 residues.